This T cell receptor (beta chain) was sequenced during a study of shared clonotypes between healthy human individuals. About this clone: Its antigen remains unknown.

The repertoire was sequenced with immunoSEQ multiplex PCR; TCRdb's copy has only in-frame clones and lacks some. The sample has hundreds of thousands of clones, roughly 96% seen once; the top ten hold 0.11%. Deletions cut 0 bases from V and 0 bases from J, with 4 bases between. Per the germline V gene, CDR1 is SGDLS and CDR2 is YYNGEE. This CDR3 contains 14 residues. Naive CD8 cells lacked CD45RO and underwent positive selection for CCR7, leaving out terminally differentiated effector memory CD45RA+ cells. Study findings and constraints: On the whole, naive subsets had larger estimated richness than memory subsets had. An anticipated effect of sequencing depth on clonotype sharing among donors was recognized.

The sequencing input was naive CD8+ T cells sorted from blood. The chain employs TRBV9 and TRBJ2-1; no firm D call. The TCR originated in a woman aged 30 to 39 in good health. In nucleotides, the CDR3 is TGTGCCAGCAGCGTAGAAGTCTCCTACAATGAGCAGTTCTTC. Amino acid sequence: CASSVEVSYNEQFF.